A selection of T cell receptor beta chains follows, all from one sample in a study of long-term antiretroviral therapy in people with HIV. Repertoires were generated with immunoSEQ multiplex PCR, while TCRdb's copy carries only in-frame clones and drops some. Among around 15,000 clones, around 83% were seen once, and the ten largest hold about 5%. Specimen: unsorted PBMCs, collected 0.5 years after starting antiretroviral therapy. These receptor sequences come from a woman between 40 and 55 years old with HIV. The CDR3 runs from the conserved cysteine through the conserved F or W. D genes are given only for firm matches. Clone size is not always given. Where it is, it says once, few, many or a class for expanded clones.

few	TRBV7-9	TRBD1	TRBJ1-5	CASSFGQVGQPQHF	TGTGCCAGCAGCTTTGGACAGGTCGGGCAGCCCCAGCATTTT
once	TRBV19	.	TRBJ1-2	CASSIALYGYTF	TGTGCCAGTAGTATCGCCTTGTATGGCTACACCTTC
.	TRBV21-1	.	TRBJ2-7	CASSKGPTARVVFAEQYF	TGTGCCAGCAGCAAAGGCCCGACGGCTAGAGTGGTGTTTGCCGAGCAGTACTTC
.	TRBV5-4	.	TRBJ2-7	CASSFPGAHFEQYF	TGTGCCAGCAGCTTTCCGGGGGCGCATTTTGAGCAGTACTTC
.	TRBV16	.	TRBJ1-5	CASSQGRGRDQPQHF	TGTGCCAGCAGCCAAGGGAGGGGCCGCGATCAGCCCCAGCATTTT
.	TRBV28	TRBD1	TRBJ1-2	CASSLDRDIYGYTF	TGTGCCAGCAGTTTGGACAGGGACATCTATGGCTACACCTTC
.	TRBV30	.	TRBJ2-2	CAWSMTGNTGELFF	TGTGCCTGGAGCATGACAGGGAACACCGGGGAGCTGTTTTTT
.	TRBV6-1	.	TRBJ2-7	CASSGAQAEGQYF	TGTGCCAGCAGTGGGGCGCAGGCCGAGGGGCAGTACTTC
few	TRBV28	TRBD1	TRBJ2-7	CASDPGQGLGRSYEQYF	TGTGCCAGCGACCCTGGACAGGGTTTAGGCCGTTCCTACGAGCAGTACTTC
.	TRBV29-1	.	TRBJ1-1	CSVEDGRNTEAFF	TGCAGCGTTGAAGACGGGAGGAACACTGAAGCTTTCTTT
.	TRBV5-6	TRBD2	TRBJ2-1	CASSTGLAEFF	TGTGCCAGCAGTACCGGACTAGCGGAGTTCTTC
.	TRBV28	.	TRBJ2-1	CATETRGEYNEQFF	TGTGCCACCGAAACGAGGGGCGAATACAATGAGCAGTTCTTC
.	TRBV7-6	TRBD2	TRBJ2-7	CASSRGSGSSYEQYF	TGTGCCAGCAGCCGAGGGAGCGGGAGTTCATACGAGCAGTACTTC
.	TRBV7-8	.	TRBJ1-1	CASSPTGYTEAFF	TGTGCCAGCAGCCCGACAGGTTACACTGAAGCTTTCTTT
.	TRBV7-2	TRBD1	TRBJ1-4	CASSPRGEKLFF	TGTGCCAGCAGCCCCAGGGGGGAAAAACTGTTTTTT
few	TRBV18	TRBD1	TRBJ2-7	CASSPSRDSYEQYF	TGTGCCAGCTCACCTTCCCGGGACAGCTACGAGCAGTACTTC
.	TRBV7-3	TRBD2	TRBJ2-7	CASSILAGSSYEQYF	TGTGCCAGCAGCATCCTAGCGGGCAGCTCCTACGAGCAGTACTTC
.	TRBV6-6	.	TRBJ1-2	CASSYSQYYGYTF	TGTGCCAGCAGTTACTCGCAGTACTATGGCTACACCTTC
.	TRBV5-4	.	TRBJ1-5	CASSLREPQHF	TGTGCCAGCAGCCTCCGGGAGCCCCAGCATTTT
.	TRBV5-6	.	TRBJ1-4	CASSLFAATNEKLFF	TGTGCCAGCAGCTTGTTTGCTGCAACTAATGAAAAACTGTTTTTT
.	TRBV6-5	TRBD1	TRBJ2-2	CASRNQGATGELFF	TGTGCCAGCAGAAACCAGGGGGCGACCGGGGAGCTGTTTTTT
.	TRBV25-1	.	TRBJ2-7	CASSQPGNLAGEQYF	TGTGCCAGCAGTCAGCCCGGGAACTTGGCGGGGGAGCAGTACTTC
.	TRBV7-8	.	TRBJ1-1	CASSWVGAEAFF	TGTGCCAGCAGCTGGGTAGGCGCTGAAGCTTTCTTT
few	TRBV19	.	TRBJ1-1	CASSIGSQGTEAFF	TGTGCCAGTAGTATAGGCTCGCAGGGGACTGAAGCTTTCTTT
.	TRBV7-2	.	TRBJ1-3	CASSLGSSNTIYF	TGTGCCAGCAGCTTAGGGTCCTCAAACACCATATATTTT
.	TRBV19	TRBD1	TRBJ2-7	CATAATGAYEQYF	TGTGCCACTGCGGCTACAGGGGCCTACGAGCAGTACTTC
.	TRBV5-4	TRBD2	TRBJ2-2	CASSTSAAGGLTGELFF	TGTGCCAGCAGCACAAGCGCGGCGGGAGGGCTCACCGGGGAGCTGTTTTTT
few	TRBV7-2	.	TRBJ2-2	CASRGRDKNTGELFF	TGTGCCAGCAGGGGAAGGGACAAGAACACCGGGGAGCTGTTTTTT
.	TRBV28	TRBD1	TRBJ1-5	CASRMRDRGHQPQHF	TGTGCCAGCAGAATGAGAGACAGGGGCCATCAGCCCCAGCATTTT
.	TRBV19	.	TRBJ2-2	CASSINFGGELFF	TGTGCCAGTAGTATAAATTTTGGCGGGGAGCTGTTTTTT
.	TRBV27	.	TRBJ2-6	CASSFGVAGANVLTF	TGTGCCAGCAGTTTCGGGGTAGCTGGGGCCAACGTCCTGACTTTC
.	TRBV5-1	.	TRBJ2-7	CASSPGHSSAEQYF	TGCGCCAGCAGCCCCGGGCACTCCTCCGCCGAGCAGTACTTC
.	TRBV10-2	TRBD2	TRBJ2-1	CASSDNSGRAFEQFF	TGCGCCAGCAGTGATAATAGCGGGAGGGCCTTTGAGCAGTTCTTC
.	TRBV27	.	TRBJ2-7	CASNMRGVFSYEQYF	TGTGCCAGCAATATGAGGGGAGTCTTTTCCTACGAGCAGTACTTC
.	TRBV11-2	.	TRBJ2-3	CASSFSAQGPTDTQYF	TGTGCCAGCAGCTTTAGTGCGCAGGGACCGACGGATACGCAGTATTTT
.	TRBV5-1	TRBD1	TRBJ2-5	CASSSADRERGETQYF	TGCGCCAGCAGCTCTGCCGACAGGGAAAGAGGGGAGACCCAGTACTTC
once	TRBV18	.	TRBJ1-1	CASSNPDRTAFF	TGTGCCAGCTCCAACCCGGACCGTACTGCTTTCTTT
.	TRBV5-8	.	TRBJ2-1	CASSLGVSSYNEQFF	TGTGCCAGCAGCTTGGGGGTCAGCTCCTACAATGAGCAGTTCTTC
.	TRBV5-4	TRBD1	TRBJ2-4	CASSGGQGPNIQYF	TGTGCCAGCAGCGGGGGACAGGGGCCCAACATTCAGTACTTC
.	TRBV2	.	TRBJ1-1	CASSERVYTEAFF	TGTGCCAGCAGTGAGAGGGTCTACACTGAAGCTTTCTTT
.	TRBV5-1	.	TRBJ2-4	CASSFDGVNGIQYF	TGCGCCAGCAGCTTCGACGGGGTGAATGGCATTCAGTACTTC
.	TRBV19	.	TRBJ1-2	CASSTSSSGENYGYTF	TGTGCCAGTAGTACCTCCTCTTCGGGGGAGAACTATGGCTACACCTTC
.	TRBV9	TRBD2	TRBJ2-3	CASSTGTSGTDTQYF	TGTGCCAGCAGTACCGGGACTAGCGGCACAGATACGCAGTATTTT
.	TRBV4-1	.	TRBJ1-3	CASSARSSGGDENTIYF	TGCGCCAGCAGCGCCCGATCGAGCGGGGGAGATGAAAACACCATATATTTT
once	TRBV9	TRBD2	TRBJ2-3	CASSPRAGVNTDTQYF	TGTGCCAGCAGCCCGAGAGCGGGAGTAAACACAGATACGCAGTATTTT
.	TRBV29-1	.	TRBJ2-5	CSVVEGGVGETQYF	TGCAGCGTTGTTGAGGGTGGGGTAGGGGAGACCCAGTACTTC
.	TRBV2	.	TRBJ2-1	CASSEAAYLSSYNEQFF	TGTGCCAGCAGTGAAGCGGCTTACCTGAGCTCCTACAATGAGCAGTTCTTC
.	TRBV6-5	.	TRBJ1-3	CASRPLGADTIYF	TGTGCCAGCAGGCCCCTGGGGGCGGACACCATATATTTT
.	TRBV7-8	TRBD2	TRBJ2-3	CASSLALAGETTFPTDTQYF	TGTGCCAGCAGCTTAGCGCTGGCGGGAGAGACGACTTTTCCCACAGATACGCAGTATTTT
.	TRBV28	.	TRBJ1-1	CASSLLQGAKAFF	TGTGCCAGCAGTTTACTACAGGGCGCCAAAGCTTTCTTT
.	TRBV19	TRBD1	TRBJ2-7	CATSRQGSYEQYF	TGTGCCACATCGAGACAGGGAAGCTACGAGCAGTACTTC
.	TRBV7-2	.	TRBJ1-3	CASSLATGNTIYF	TGTGCCAGCAGCTTAGCAACCGGAAACACCATATATTTT
.	TRBV27	TRBD2	TRBJ2-1	CASSLVAGGRHEQFF	TGTGCCAGCAGTTTAGTAGCGGGAGGTCGCCATGAGCAGTTCTTC
.	TRBV7-8	TRBD1	TRBJ2-6	CASSEPGQGASGANVLTF	TGTGCCAGCAGCGAACCGGGACAGGGGGCGTCCGGGGCCAACGTCCTGACTTTC
.	TRBV25-1	TRBD1	TRBJ1-1	CASSLPDRGTEAFF	TGTGCCAGCAGTCTCCCAGACAGGGGGACTGAAGCTTTCTTT
.	TRBV7-9	.	TRBJ2-7	CASSLERDEQYF	TGTGCCAGCAGCTTAGAGAGAGACGAGCAGTACTTC
.	TRBV27	.	TRBJ2-7	CASSPDLVSYEQYF	TGTGCCAGCAGTCCAGATCTAGTTTCCTACGAGCAGTACTTC